The rows below give T cell receptor beta chains drawn from one sample of a study of metastatic and nonmetastatic thyroid tumors. MiXCR re-clonotyped the PCR reads for TCRdb. The table shows roughly 59,000 clones, with about 16% occurring only once. The sequencing input was blood. Source of these receptors: a male donor with papillary thyroid cancer or a benign thyroid nodule (not recorded which). Some clones in this sample may be carry-over from other donors' samples. Both conserved end residues are part of each CDR3. The order of the fields is J gene, V gene, D gene, CDR3 protein. D genes are given only for firm matches.

j_gene: TRBJ1-1; v_gene: TRBV9; d_gene: NA; CDR3aa: CASSVGGSRMNTEAFF
j_gene: TRBJ1-1; v_gene: TRBV28; d_gene: NA; CDR3aa: CASRSGFGGLRNTEAFF
j_gene: TRBJ1-1; v_gene: TRBV9; d_gene: NA; CDR3aa: CASRVEGRNTEAFF
j_gene: TRBJ1-2; v_gene: TRBV25-1; d_gene: TRBD1; CDR3aa: CGSSLYRGSYTF
j_gene: TRBJ2-2; v_gene: TRBV24-1; d_gene: NA; CDR3aa: CATSDPTDRNTGELFF
j_gene: TRBJ2-5; v_gene: TRBV2; d_gene: NA; CDR3aa: CAKRDSQETQYF
j_gene: TRBJ2-3; v_gene: TRBV7-3; d_gene: TRBD2; CDR3aa: CASSTGLAGAADTQYF
j_gene: TRBJ1-1; v_gene: TRBV12-3/TRBV12-4; d_gene: NA; CDR3aa: CDSSLGSGHTEGFF
j_gene: TRBJ1-6; v_gene: TRBV4-2; d_gene: NA; CDR3aa: CASSQDSVRGGPADNSPLHF
j_gene: TRBJ1-1; v_gene: TRBV10-2; d_gene: NA; CDR3aa: CASSERNVRDQGAEAFF
j_gene: TRBJ2-2; v_gene: TRBV18; d_gene: NA; CDR3aa: CASSPNTGELFF
j_gene: TRBJ2-2; v_gene: TRBV11-2; d_gene: NA; CDR3aa: CASSLEVGWSLAGELFF
j_gene: TRBJ2-7; v_gene: TRBV6-1; d_gene: NA; CDR3aa: CASSEISEPSYEQYF
j_gene: TRBJ1-6; v_gene: TRBV20-1; d_gene: TRBD1; CDR3aa: CISYRGNNSPLHF
j_gene: TRBJ1-2; v_gene: TRBV7-2; d_gene: NA; CDR3aa: CASSLFMGDYGYTF
j_gene: TRBJ1-5; v_gene: TRBV20-1; d_gene: TRBD1; CDR3aa: CSAPHGTVGPYSNQPQHF
j_gene: TRBJ2-7; v_gene: TRBV10-2; d_gene: NA; CDR3aa: CASSERQGWEQYF
j_gene: TRBJ2-7; v_gene: TRBV27; d_gene: TRBD1; CDR3aa: CASSFGQGSSYEQYF
j_gene: TRBJ1-4; v_gene: TRBV18; d_gene: NA; CDR3aa: CASSPPLGGADEKLFF
j_gene: TRBJ1-6; v_gene: TRBV6-4; d_gene: TRBD1; CDR3aa: CASSDGTEGTPIHF
j_gene: TRBJ1-2; v_gene: TRBV28; d_gene: NA; CDR3aa: CATSVDGYGYTF
j_gene: TRBJ1-1; v_gene: TRBV12-3/TRBV12-4; d_gene: NA; CDR3aa: CASSFELMNTEAFF
j_gene: TRBJ2-3; v_gene: TRBV6-5; d_gene: TRBD2; CDR3aa: CASSYSIIGGGASNTQYF
j_gene: TRBJ2-2; v_gene: TRBV28; d_gene: TRBD2; CDR3aa: CASSRTSASGELFF
j_gene: TRBJ2-6; v_gene: TRBV10-3; d_gene: TRBD1; CDR3aa: CAISDFQGASGANVLTF
j_gene: TRBJ1-5; v_gene: TRBV11-2; d_gene: NA; CDR3aa: CASSPQPNQPQHF
j_gene: TRBJ2-2; v_gene: TRBV13; d_gene: NA; CDR3aa: CASSANTGELFF
j_gene: TRBJ1-2; v_gene: TRBV28; d_gene: NA; CDR3aa: CASSSGAFYGYTF
j_gene: TRBJ1-6; v_gene: TRBV30; d_gene: NA; CDR3aa: CAGRGEYNSPLHF
j_gene: TRBJ2-1; v_gene: TRBV24-1; d_gene: NA; CDR3aa: CATSDSTGSSYNEQFF
j_gene: TRBJ1-2; v_gene: TRBV18; d_gene: NA; CDR3aa: CASSPGRDYGYTF
j_gene: TRBJ1-6; v_gene: TRBV20-1; d_gene: NA; CDR3aa: CSARDFGGPTNSPLHF
j_gene: TRBJ2-3; v_gene: TRBV6-1; d_gene: TRBD2; CDR3aa: CASTRGTSGKQDTQYF
j_gene: TRBJ2-7; v_gene: TRBV28; d_gene: TRBD2; CDR3aa: CASSPSPALGLAFYEQYF